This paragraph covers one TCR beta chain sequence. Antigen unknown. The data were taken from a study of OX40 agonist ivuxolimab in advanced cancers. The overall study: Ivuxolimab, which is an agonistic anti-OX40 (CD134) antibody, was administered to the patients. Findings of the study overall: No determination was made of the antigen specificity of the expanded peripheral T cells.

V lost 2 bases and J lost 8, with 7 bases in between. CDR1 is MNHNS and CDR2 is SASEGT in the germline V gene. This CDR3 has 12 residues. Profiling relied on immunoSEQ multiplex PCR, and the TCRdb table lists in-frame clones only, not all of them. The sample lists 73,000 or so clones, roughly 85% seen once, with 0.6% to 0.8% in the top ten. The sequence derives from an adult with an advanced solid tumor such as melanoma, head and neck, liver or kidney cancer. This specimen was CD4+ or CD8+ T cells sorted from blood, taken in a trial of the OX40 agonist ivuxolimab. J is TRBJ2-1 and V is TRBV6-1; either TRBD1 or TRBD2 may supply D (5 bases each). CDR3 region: CASSELGDEQFF. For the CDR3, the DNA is TGTGCCAGCAGTGAATTGGGGGATGAGCAGTTCTTC.